The 3 T cell receptor beta chains below all came from one sample that was sequenced in a study of blood T cell repertoires in COVID-19. TCRdb's table, derived via immunoSEQ multiplex PCR, lists solely in-frame clones and lacks some. The profile shows 400,000 or so clones, about nine tenths of them singletons. The sample consisted of PBMCs or T cells enriched from blood (not recorded which). The origin of the receptors is a man aged 18 to 35 who had recovered from COVID-19.

This rearrangement joins TRBV6-4 to TRBJ2-3; a possible D gene is TRBD1 (5 bases). The V gene's germline CDR1 is MRHNA and CDR2 SNTAGT. CDR3 size: 14 residues. Trimming removed 3 bases at V and 1 base at J, with 8 bases between. The CDR3 is CASSETGGTDTQYF. The CDR3 DNA is TGTGCCAGCAGTGAAACAGGCGGCACAGATACGCAGTATTTT.

The rearrangement joins TRBV5-4 to TRBJ1-1; 11 positions match TRBD1. The CDR3 covers 14 residues. Germline trimming cut 5 bases from V and 5 bases from J; bases unmatched to any gene: 5. Germline values: CDR1 SGHNT, CDR2 YYREEE (reference sequence). The CDR3 is CASRYRDRGTEAFF. As DNA, the CDR3 is TGTGCCAGCAGGTACCGGGACAGGGGGACTGAAGCTTTCTTT.

The J gene is TRBJ2-1, the V gene TRBV28; D unresolved. Trimming left V 1 base short and J 4 bases short, with 5 bases between. The germline CDR1 and CDR2 sequences are MDHEN and SYDVKM. This CDR3 region has 13 residues. Written as DNA, the CDR3 is TGTGCCAGCAGTTTATTCGTTTACAATGAGCAGTTCTTC. Translated, it gives CASSLFVYNEQFF.